This is a list of T cell receptor beta chains from one sample in a study of blood T cell repertoires in COVID-19. Profiled with immunoSEQ multiplex PCR; TCRdb holds only in-frame clones, not every one. The data hold 65,000 or so clones, with about four fifths observed a single time. The sequenced material came from peripheral blood. The receptors originated from a human donor in a cohort sampled during active COVID-19. The CDR3 runs from the conserved cysteine through the conserved F or W. Fields, in order: V gene, D gene, J gene, clone size, CDR3 protein, CDR3 DNA. D genes are given only for firm matches. Part of the rows lack a size; the others show once, few, many or a class for expanded clones.

V gene: TRBV6-6
D gene: .
J gene: TRBJ1-3
clone size: .
CDR3 protein: CASRSSGNTIYF
CDR3 DNA: TGTGCCAGCAGGTCGAGTGGAAACACCATATATTTT

V gene: TRBV5-1
D gene: TRBD2
J gene: TRBJ2-1
clone size: .
CDR3 protein: CASSDPGTSRYNEQFF
CDR3 DNA: TGCGCCAGCAGCGATCCCGGGACTAGCCGCTACAATGAGCAGTTCTTC

V gene: TRBV27
D gene: TRBD1
J gene: TRBJ2-3
clone size: .
CDR3 protein: CASSSRQGVRDTQYF
CDR3 DNA: TGTGCCAGCAGTTCTCGACAGGGGGTACGAGATACGCAGTATTTT

V gene: TRBV2
D gene: .
J gene: TRBJ2-5
clone size: .
CDR3 protein: CASSEQETQYF
CDR3 DNA: TGTGCCAGCAGTGAACAGGAGACCCAGTACTTC

V gene: TRBV4-2
D gene: .
J gene: TRBJ1-2
clone size: .
CDR3 protein: CASSQDFVPHDYGYTF
CDR3 DNA: TGTGCCAGCAGCCAAGATTTTGTCCCCCATGACTATGGCTACACCTTC

V gene: TRBV30
D gene: TRBD1
J gene: TRBJ1-4
clone size: few
CDR3 protein: CASTGKTEKLFF
CDR3 DNA: TGTGCCTCGACAGGGAAAACTGAAAAACTGTTTTTT

V gene: TRBV25-1
D gene: .
J gene: TRBJ2-1
clone size: .
CDR3 protein: CASRYTGAGNEQFF
CDR3 DNA: TGTGCCAGCAGGTACACAGGCGCCGGCAATGAGCAGTTCTTC

V gene: TRBV19
D gene: TRBD2
J gene: TRBJ2-5
clone size: .
CDR3 protein: CASSIRTALASSGRGETQYF
CDR3 DNA: TGTGCCAGTAGTATCCGGACGGCCCTTGCCTCTAGCGGGAGGGGCGAGACCCAGTACTTC

V gene: TRBV27
D gene: TRBD2
J gene: TRBJ2-5
clone size: few
CDR3 protein: CASSLRGTRTQYF
CDR3 DNA: TGTGCCAGCAGTTTGCGGGGGACGAGGACCCAGTACTTC

V gene: TRBV6-5
D gene: TRBD2
J gene: TRBJ2-1
clone size: once
CDR3 protein: CASSYSEAGLGNEQFF
CDR3 DNA: TGTGCCAGCAGTTATTCGGAAGCGGGGCTCGGCAATGAGCAGTTCTTC

V gene: TRBV4-3
D gene: TRBD2
J gene: TRBJ2-7
clone size: .
CDR3 protein: CASSQDASGGYEQYF
CDR3 DNA: TGCGCCAGCAGCCAAGATGCTTCGGGAGGCTACGAGCAGTACTTC

V gene: TRBV21-1
D gene: .
J gene: TRBJ1-2
clone size: .
CDR3 protein: CASSKRQGTTVYGYTF
CDR3 DNA: TGTGCCAGCAGCAAAAGACAGGGGACCACCGTCTATGGCTACACCTTC

V gene: TRBV27
D gene: TRBD1
J gene: TRBJ2-7
clone size: .
CDR3 protein: CASSSPLGQGATYEQYF
CDR3 DNA: TGTGCCAGCAGTTCTCCTCTCGGACAGGGAGCAACCTACGAGCAGTACTTC

V gene: TRBV7-8
D gene: TRBD1
J gene: TRBJ1-2
clone size: once
CDR3 protein: CASSQGVSGPYGYTF
CDR3 DNA: TGTGCCAGCAGCCAGGGGGTGTCCGGCCCTTATGGCTACACCTTC

V gene: TRBV18
D gene: TRBD1
J gene: TRBJ2-7
clone size: .
CDR3 protein: CASSPGQGMGEQYF
CDR3 DNA: TGTGCCAGCTCACCCGGACAGGGAATGGGAGAGCAGTACTTC

V gene: TRBV11-2
D gene: .
J gene: TRBJ2-7
clone size: .
CDR3 protein: CASSLRTGYMVEQYF
CDR3 DNA: TGTGCCAGCAGCTTAAGAACAGGTTACATGGTGGAGCAGTACTTC

V gene: TRBV5-1
D gene: TRBD2
J gene: TRBJ2-1
clone size: .
CDR3 protein: CASSSELAGARFF
CDR3 DNA: TGCGCCAGCAGCTCTGAGTTAGCGGGGGCTAGGTTCTTC

V gene: TRBV19
D gene: .
J gene: TRBJ1-1
clone size: .
CDR3 protein: CASSPKGLNLGTEAFF
CDR3 DNA: TGTGCCAGTTCCCCCAAGGGACTCAACTTGGGAACTGAAGCTTTCTTT

V gene: TRBV29-1
D gene: TRBD1
J gene: TRBJ1-2
clone size: .
CDR3 protein: CSVRKGAPPVGYTF
CDR3 DNA: TGCAGCGTGAGAAAGGGGGCTCCCCCAGTTGGCTACACCTTC

V gene: TRBV27
D gene: TRBD2
J gene: TRBJ2-3
clone size: .
CDR3 protein: CASLIRGGSTDTQYF
CDR3 DNA: TGTGCCAGCCTCATTCGCGGGGGGAGCACAGATACGCAGTATTTT

V gene: TRBV2
D gene: TRBD1
J gene: TRBJ1-1
clone size: .
CDR3 protein: CASRWDSIMNTEAFF
CDR3 DNA: TGTGCCAGCAGATGGGACAGCATCATGAACACTGAAGCTTTCTTT

V gene: TRBV2
D gene: .
J gene: TRBJ1-2
clone size: .
CDR3 protein: CATGLIGTGSGYTF
CDR3 DNA: TGTGCCACCGGATTAATTGGAACAGGTAGTGGCTACACCTTC

V gene: TRBV10-3
D gene: .
J gene: TRBJ1-5
clone size: .
CDR3 protein: CAISVNINQPQHF
CDR3 DNA: TGTGCCATCAGTGTTAACATAAATCAGCCCCAGCATTTT

V gene: TRBV6-1
D gene: .
J gene: TRBJ2-3
clone size: .
CDR3 protein: CASSEDRATDTQYF
CDR3 DNA: TGTGCCAGCAGTGAAGACAGGGCCACAGATACGCAGTATTTT

V gene: TRBV9
D gene: TRBD1
J gene: TRBJ2-3
clone size: .
CDR3 protein: CASSVTGGETDTQYF
CDR3 DNA: TGTGCCAGCAGCGTGACAGGGGGGGAAACAGATACGCAGTATTTT

V gene: TRBV28
D gene: .
J gene: TRBJ2-1
clone size: .
CDR3 protein: CASSSVADEQFF
CDR3 DNA: TGTGCCAGCAGCTCGGTTGCGGATGAGCAGTTCTTC

V gene: TRBV7-6
D gene: .
J gene: TRBJ1-5
clone size: .
CDR3 protein: CASSLGGGGNQPQHF
CDR3 DNA: TGTGCCAGCAGCTTAGGAGGGGGAGGGAATCAGCCCCAGCATTTT

V gene: TRBV28
D gene: .
J gene: TRBJ2-2
clone size: .
CDR3 protein: CASSDSFGGELFF
CDR3 DNA: TGTGCCAGTTCGGACTCCTTCGGCGGGGAGCTGTTTTTT

V gene: TRBV30
D gene: TRBD1
J gene: TRBJ1-2
clone size: .
CDR3 protein: CASSFDRAYYGYTF
CDR3 DNA: TGTGCCTCCTCGTTTGACAGGGCCTACTATGGCTACACCTTC

V gene: TRBV19
D gene: .
J gene: TRBJ2-2
clone size: .
CDR3 protein: CASSIGTEGTGELFF
CDR3 DNA: TGTGCCAGTAGTATCGGAACGGAGGGAACCGGGGAGCTGTTTTTT

V gene: TRBV7-2
D gene: .
J gene: TRBJ1-1
clone size: .
CDR3 protein: CASSFASGGHTEAFF
CDR3 DNA: TGTGCCAGCAGCTTCGCTAGCGGGGGGCACACTGAAGCTTTCTTT

V gene: TRBV7-2
D gene: .
J gene: TRBJ2-1
clone size: .
CDR3 protein: CASSLDAGGRYNEQFF
CDR3 DNA: TGTGCCAGCAGCTTAGACGCAGGGGGGCGATACAATGAGCAGTTCTTC

V gene: TRBV6-5
D gene: TRBD1
J gene: TRBJ2-5
clone size: .
CDR3 protein: CASRADRVPETQYF
CDR3 DNA: TGTGCCAGCAGGGCTGACAGGGTCCCAGAGACCCAGTACTTC

V gene: TRBV4-3
D gene: .
J gene: TRBJ1-3
clone size: few
CDR3 protein: CASSPRLSATGNTIYF
CDR3 DNA: TGCGCCAGCAGCCCCCGTTTGTCAGCGACTGGAAACACCATATATTTT

V gene: TRBV18
D gene: .
J gene: TRBJ1-2
clone size: .
CDR3 protein: CASSRPEAVYGYTF
CDR3 DNA: TGTGCCAGCTCACGTCCCGAGGCTGTCTATGGCTACACCTTC

V gene: TRBV19
D gene: .
J gene: TRBJ2-1
clone size: few
CDR3 protein: CASSIGGRLGNEQFF
CDR3 DNA: TGTGCCAGTAGTATAGGGGGCAGGTTGGGGAATGAGCAGTTCTTC

V gene: TRBV7-2
D gene: .
J gene: TRBJ2-7
clone size: .
CDR3 protein: CASSLQGGYEQYF
CDR3 DNA: TGTGCCAGCAGCTTACAAGGAGGCTACGAGCAGTACTTC

V gene: TRBV16
D gene: .
J gene: TRBJ1-6
clone size: .
CDR3 protein: CASSQGHTNAIGAPLHF
CDR3 DNA: TGTGCCAGCAGCCAAGGCCACACCAACGCGATAGGGGCACCCCTCCACTTT

V gene: TRBV28
D gene: .
J gene: TRBJ2-5
clone size: .
CDR3 protein: CASSLAEPETQYF
CDR3 DNA: TGTGCCAGCAGTTTGGCGGAGCCTGAGACCCAGTACTTC

V gene: TRBV4-1
D gene: .
J gene: TRBJ1-6
clone size: .
CDR3 protein: CASSPYTDRSSPLHF
CDR3 DNA: TGCGCCAGCAGCCCGTACACCGACCGGAGTTCACCCCTCCACTTT

V gene: TRBV5-1
D gene: .
J gene: TRBJ1-6
clone size: .
CDR3 protein: CASSLEQGSDSPLHF
CDR3 DNA: TGCGCCAGCAGCTTGGAGCAGGGTTCGGATTCACCCCTCCACTTT

V gene: TRBV11-3
D gene: .
J gene: TRBJ1-3
clone size: .
CDR3 protein: CASTSPTGSGNTIYF
CDR3 DNA: TGTGCCAGCACTTCACCGACAGGCTCTGGAAACACCATATATTTT

V gene: TRBV5-6
D gene: TRBD1
J gene: TRBJ1-5
clone size: few
CDR3 protein: CASSRHGTAGNQPQHF
CDR3 DNA: TGTGCCAGCAGCCGGCACGGGACAGCCGGCAATCAGCCCCAGCATTTT

V gene: TRBV15
D gene: .
J gene: TRBJ1-5
clone size: once
CDR3 protein: CATSRGPFARVGQPQHF
CDR3 DNA: TGTGCCACCAGCAGAGGTCCCTTCGCCAGGGTTGGTCAGCCCCAGCATTTT

V gene: TRBV4-3
D gene: TRBD1
J gene: TRBJ1-1
clone size: once
CDR3 protein: CASSQARRGQFLNTEAFF
CDR3 DNA: TGCGCCAGCAGCCAAGCTCGCAGGGGGCAGTTCCTGAACACTGAAGCTTTCTTT

V gene: TRBV19
D gene: .
J gene: TRBJ2-3
clone size: .
CDR3 protein: CASSWGYTSDTQYF
CDR3 DNA: TGTGCCAGTAGTTGGGGCTACACTTCGGATACGCAGTATTTT

V gene: TRBV19
D gene: .
J gene: TRBJ1-2
clone size: .
CDR3 protein: CASTDAGYGYTF
CDR3 DNA: TGTGCCAGTACCGACGCCGGGTATGGCTACACCTTC

V gene: TRBV4-2
D gene: .
J gene: TRBJ1-2
clone size: .
CDR3 protein: CASSQSGARDGYTF
CDR3 DNA: TGTGCCAGCAGCCAGAGCGGGGCCAGGGATGGCTACACCTTC

V gene: TRBV3-1/TRBV3-2
D gene: TRBD1
J gene: TRBJ2-1
clone size: .
CDR3 protein: CASSRPGQGPYNEQFF
CDR3 DNA: TGTGCCAGCAGCAGACCGGGACAGGGGCCCTACAATGAGCAGTTCTTC

V gene: TRBV9
D gene: TRBD2
J gene: TRBJ2-1
clone size: .
CDR3 protein: CASSVGSSGAHNEQFF
CDR3 DNA: TGTGCCAGCAGCGTAGGGTCTAGCGGCGCGCACAATGAGCAGTTCTTC

V gene: TRBV7-9
D gene: .
J gene: TRBJ1-5
clone size: .
CDR3 protein: CASSLSEVRNQPQHF
CDR3 DNA: TGTGCCAGCAGCTTGTCAGAGGTTCGGAATCAGCCCCAGCATTTT

V gene: TRBV7-2
D gene: .
J gene: TRBJ1-2
clone size: .
CDR3 protein: CASSLVWSGEDGYTF
CDR3 DNA: TGTGCCAGCAGCTTAGTTTGGTCAGGGGAAGATGGCTACACCTTC

V gene: TRBV5-1
D gene: .
J gene: TRBJ1-1
clone size: .
CDR3 protein: CASSWQGGDTEAFF
CDR3 DNA: TGCGCCAGCAGCTGGCAGGGAGGGGACACTGAAGCTTTCTTT

V gene: TRBV6-5
D gene: .
J gene: TRBJ2-3
clone size: .
CDR3 protein: CASRRATDTQYF
CDR3 DNA: TGTGCCAGCAGAAGAGCCACAGATACGCAGTATTTT

V gene: TRBV11-2
D gene: .
J gene: TRBJ2-7
clone size: .
CDR3 protein: CASSLVYGATYEQYF
CDR3 DNA: TGTGCCAGCAGCTTAGTTTACGGTGCTACCTACGAGCAGTACTTC

V gene: TRBV5-1
D gene: TRBD1
J gene: TRBJ2-3
clone size: .
CDR3 protein: CASSSGTGGPTTDTQYF
CDR3 DNA: TGCGCCAGCAGCTCGGGGACAGGGGGCCCTACCACAGATACGCAGTATTTT

V gene: TRBV27
D gene: .
J gene: TRBJ1-3
clone size: .
CDR3 protein: CASSPKRARAGNTIYF
CDR3 DNA: TGTGCCAGCAGTCCTAAGCGGGCCAGGGCTGGAAACACCATATATTTT

V gene: TRBV4-1
D gene: .
J gene: TRBJ1-1
clone size: .
CDR3 protein: CASSQGGGLNTEAFF
CDR3 DNA: TGCGCCAGCAGCCAAGGGGGGGGGTTAAACACTGAAGCTTTCTTT

V gene: TRBV5-1
D gene: .
J gene: TRBJ2-5
clone size: .
CDR3 protein: CASSSTGQETQYF
CDR3 DNA: TGCGCCAGCAGCTCGACAGGCCAAGAGACCCAGTACTTC

V gene: TRBV9
D gene: TRBD2
J gene: TRBJ2-1
clone size: .
CDR3 protein: CASSAGTSFIDEQFF
CDR3 DNA: TGTGCCAGCAGCGCCGGGACTAGCTTTATCGATGAGCAGTTCTTC